The T cell receptor beta chain under discussion was sequenced for a study of cytomegalovirus exposure and HLA in healthy donors (dated 2017 in TCRdb). Regarding the study in general: An earlier analysis of roughly 500 of the donors reported approximately 270 Gb of sequence data and roughly 100 million unique TCR beta sequences from 150 million to 200 million T cells. Roughly 320 gigabases of sequencing data and around 88 million unique TCR sequences made up an early release that covered several hundred HLA-typed donors. Of the roughly 410 genotyped donors, less than 85% were placed in the genetic ancestry cluster associated with self-reported Caucasian donors. The study aimed to test whether cataloging public T cell receptors could reveal signatures of past pathogen exposure. Using immunosequencing, the study profiled T cell repertoires from 640 or so subjects and related those repertoires to cytomegalovirus serostatus. In addition to the first cohort of 666 subjects, a separate validation cohort of around 110 different subjects was used. To predict cytomegalovirus infection status, the study brought together high-throughput TCR immunosequencing, statistical association of individual TCRs with disease status, and machine learning. To study patterns of TCR occurrence, a later analysis re-analyzed previously published TCR beta repertoires from just over 650 donors and added high-resolution HLA genotyping. Rather than drawing on any new phenotypic data, the later analysis identified candidate immune exposures from TCR beta sequences and the way those sequences occurred across donors. An earlier analysis of 587 of the donors used high-throughput TCR beta sequencing to judge whether each TCR beta V gene segment behaved as functional or pseudogenic. Alongside the repertoire data, information on donor age, sex, ethnicity and CMV serostatus was compiled. In a later genetic analysis, genome-wide SNP genotypes for about 55% of the roughly 700 donors were used, and that subset was treated as a discovery cohort. All discovery cohort repertoires had been generated on a single sequencing platform. Both class I and class II loci were covered by HLA typing, at four-digit resolution. Typing coverage differed by locus: A, B, C, DRB1 and DQB1 were typed in about 629-630 donors, DQA1 in about 550, DPA1 in 600 to 610, and DPB1 in roughly 450. A handful of DR-DQ haplotypes were handled as single units for association and clustering because linkage in the cohort was strong. Among 300 to 500 genotyped donors of the cohort, an average of around 250,000 unique TCR beta nucleotide sequences was sequenced per donor, of which 15% to 20% were non-productive.

In total, 666 healthy bone marrow donors made up the cohort. All cohort members were sampled while nominally healthy, although unrecorded immune exposures were likely present. The donor was CMV seropositive and belonged to the group of around 300 seropositive cohort members. A peripheral blood sample was collected from each donor, and TCR beta sequencing was performed on peripheral blood mononuclear cells. Genomic DNA extraction from the blood cell samples was performed with the Qiagen DNeasy Blood Extraction Kit. Via the germline V gene, CDR1 is MGHDK and CDR2 SYGVNS. At the junction V is shortened by 6 bases and J by 4 bases; bases outside the gene matches: 8. From cysteine to phenylalanine, the CDR3 is 15 amino acids long. Only the CDR3 portion is preserved as DNA: 45 bases, with reading frame beginning at the first base. Results and caveats for the whole study, not just this receptor: The study listed approximately 150 TCR beta chains as associated with cytomegalovirus. Across donors, most TCR sequences were observed very rarely, whereas some public TCRs were present in many individuals. According to the authors, the approach could potentially be generalized to other disease states and immunological phenotypes. In a later analysis, TCR association rates were found to vary across HLA loci, with the most associated TCRs seen for DRB1 alleles and the fewest for HLA-C alleles. Broadly in line with IMGT annotations, most TCR beta V segments showed up in productive rearrangements about 90% or about 30% of the time in an earlier analysis of 450 to 600 of the donors. At a false discovery rate of 0.05, a later analysis linked 16,951 TCR beta sequences to specific HLA alleles. In vitro tests confirmed that three of the cytomegalovirus-associated TCR beta chains recognize cytomegalovirus antigens. Linkage disequilibrium might explain the correlated functional status among segregating V segments, but an unknown experimental factor could not be ruled out. The classifier was reported to diagnose cytomegalovirus status with high specificity and sensitivity in both the original and validation cohorts. Compared with equally common non-associated chains, HLA-associated TCR beta chains in a later analysis were more clonally expanded and had lower generation probabilities. V-gene and J-gene trimming of TCR beta chains was associated with a missense DCLRE1C variant in a later genetic analysis, and the association was replicated in an independent cohort. Because counts were too low, about 18 rarely observed V segments, including chromosome 9 orphons, were excluded from the earlier analysis of several hundred of the donors. Some IMGT-functional V segments, including TRBV6-2 and TRBV6-3, could not be distinguished by the 87-base-pair reads and were therefore excluded. Only TCR beta chains were sequenced in this cohort, and the absence of alpha or paired-chain data limited detectable features. HLA typing was unavailable for some donors at each locus, so association tests used only the typed subset. A further reported finding was that TCR beta sequences accurately predicted the HLA-A and HLA-B alleles for most subjects in the first cohort. In a later analysis, most CMV-associated TCR beta chains were found to appear HLA-restricted, with HLA associations seemingly driven largely by CMV exposure. When HLA alleles, especially DR and DQ, strongly co-occurred, attributing TCR associations to individual alleles was difficult. A cluster of highly shared sequence variants was judged likely to represent a technical artifact of the sequencing pipeline. For the cohort, immune exposure information was limited to CMV serostatus. In a later genetic analysis, fewer N-insertions in productive TCRs were reported among donors in an Asian-associated ancestry cluster than the approximately 630-donor mean. A later analysis reported that several top co-occurrence clusters appeared linked to parvovirus B19, influenza, CMV and Epstein-Barr virus. Roughly uniform sequencing depth across donors was assumed in presence/absence analyses, although this assumption may not hold.

To prepare the library, the immunoSEQ multiplex PCR assay was applied. For the multiplex PCR, a mixture combining 60 forward primers for TCR Vbeta segments and 13 reverse primers for TCR Jbeta segments was used. A multiplex PCR assay on genomic DNA amplified the CDR3 region of rearranged TCR beta genes. On the Illumina HiSeq System, the amplified TCR beta libraries were sequenced as 87-base-pair reads. As for how the authors treated the data: Across the 666 repertoires, a later analysis counted about 81 million unique TCR beta chains, roughly 11 million of which were shared by at least two donors. Raw reads were error-corrected and collapsed into unique sequences with a nearest-neighbor algorithm that merged closely related sequences to remove PCR and sequencing errors. CDR3 sequences were aligned to IMGT reference sequences to assign V, D and J gene segments. Each retained sequence needed at least a six-nucleotide match to both a V gene segment and a J gene segment. A rearrangement counted as productive if the CDR3 had no stop codons and remained in frame with V and J, and every other rearrangement counted as non-productive. Following IMGT convention, CDR3 was defined as the stretch from the second conserved V-encoded cysteine up to the conserved J-encoded phenylalanine. The earlier analysis of about 640 of the donors excluded any sequence lacking an unambiguous match to a single V gene segment. An earlier analysis of 587 of the donors called V segments functional above 56.7% productive rearrangements and segregating when the between-donor standard deviation exceeded 5%. A statistical classification framework was developed to diagnose cytomegalovirus status using the catalog of TCR beta chain sequences. In a later analysis, V and J genes were assigned by comparing TCR nucleotide sequences against IMGT/GENE-DB human TR gene sequences. Using the TCRdist pipeline, a later analysis assigned CDR3 sequences along with most-parsimonious VDJ recombination scenarios. In a later analysis, each TCR beta chain was defined by its CDR3 amino acid sequence together with its V-gene family, and reads lacking a unique V-gene family were excluded. A later analysis removed 592 highly shared, low-generation-probability nucleotide sequences to deal with suspected cross-contamination and a sequencing artifact. In a later analysis, a clonal expansion index for each public chain was calculated from normalized within-repertoire ranks of inferred template counts. A later analysis computed generation probabilities with a VDJ recombination model fitted to out-of-frame rearrangements, and checked the results against IGoR. In a later analysis, TCR-TCR, TCR-HLA and TCR-CMV co-occurrence was scored with hypergeometric tests, and a repertoire-size bias correction was applied to TCR pairs. To estimate false discovery rates, a later analysis permuted the HLA or CMV assignments 20 times. In a later analysis, co-occurring TCRs were grouped using DBSCAN, and TCRdist sequence similarity was added for clustering within HLA-allele-positive subsets. For co-occurrence clustering, repertoires with fewer than 30,000 or more than 120,000 public chains were excluded, along with roughly 5 repertoires with anomalous nucleotide sharing. TCRdb obtained this table from immuneACCESS and retained in-frame rearrangements with V and J assigned. These tables miss some clones; where compared with another copy, unresolved V genes account for less than half of the shortfall, and the remainder is unexplained. V and J calls plus clone size are reproduced from that table; the DNA served to infer D and trimming. The sample table shows about 140,000 clones, and around 80% are seen once. The ten largest clones add up to under 10% of the sample.

On this clone itself: The target of this receptor is not known. The sample holds no much larger clone one base away, and base qualities are not on file.

The sequence was obtained from a woman aged 55-70 years in good health and CMV-seropositive. What was sequenced was PBMCs. Recombination joined TRBV25-1 with TRBJ1-4, and 7 junctional nucleotides match TRBD1. The DNA reads TGTGCCAGCAGACCTCCGGGACAGAGTAATGAAAAACTGTTTTTT. Its protein product is CASRPPGQSNEKLFF.